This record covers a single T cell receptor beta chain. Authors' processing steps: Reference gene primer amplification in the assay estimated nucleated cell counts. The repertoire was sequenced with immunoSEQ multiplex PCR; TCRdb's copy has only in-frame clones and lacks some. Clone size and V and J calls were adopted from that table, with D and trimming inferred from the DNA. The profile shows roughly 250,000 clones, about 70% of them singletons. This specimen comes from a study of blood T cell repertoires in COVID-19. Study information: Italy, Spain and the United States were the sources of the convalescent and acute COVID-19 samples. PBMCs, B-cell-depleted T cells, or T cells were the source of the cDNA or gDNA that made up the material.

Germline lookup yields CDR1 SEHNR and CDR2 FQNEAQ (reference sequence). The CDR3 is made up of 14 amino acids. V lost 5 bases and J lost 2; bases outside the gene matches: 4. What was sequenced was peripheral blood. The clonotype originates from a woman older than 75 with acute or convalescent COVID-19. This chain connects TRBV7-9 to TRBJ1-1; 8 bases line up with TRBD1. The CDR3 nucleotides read TGTGCCAGCAGCCGACAGGGGCTAAACACTGAAGCTTTCTTT. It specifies CASSRQGLNTEAFF.